This T cell receptor (beta chain) was found in a study of T cell responses to AZD1222 COVID-19 vaccine. Overall study: Analyses pooled second doses at about 4 or about 12 weeks.

About this clone: The antigen is undetermined.

Sequenced by immunoSEQ multiplex PCR; TCRdb stores in-frame clones only, minus some. The table lists about 140,000 clones, roughly 90% of them singletons. Points from the study as a whole: Clonal diversity was possibly underestimated, and white British individuals and females predominated among donors. A reported finding is that nearly half of spike-specific TCRs target unmutated variant regions. Across spike, vaccine-associated CD4 TCRs were found, dominant at 160-218 and 743-854.

Germline CDR1 is GTSNPN and CDR2 is SVGIG (reference sequence). The CDR3 loop spans 13 amino acids. Trimming took off 8 bases at V and 7 bases at J, with 20 bases between the two ends. The sequencing here drew on peripheral blood, taken on day 0 of AZD1222 vaccination. This clonotype was sampled from an adult in good health. This chain uses TRBV30 with TRBJ1-1; tentative D call: TRBD1 (5 bases). The CDR3 DNA reads as TGTGCCGGTACCGGGACTAGGAGAGGTGAAGCTTTCTTT. Protein: CAGTGTRRGEAFF.